This is a list of T cell receptor beta chains from one sample in a study of Graves' ophthalmopathy and Graves' hyperthyroidism. Each CDR3 protein gets one entry after TCRdb re-called the multiplex PCR reads with MiXCR. The sample gives approximately 410,000 distinct CDR3 sequences, 15% of which show up once; 5.5% to 8% is in the top ten. The sequencing input was peripheral blood. The origin of the receptors is a woman between 18 and 29 years old with stable Graves' hyperthyroidism. Each CDR3 is given with its conserved first and last residue. For some rows the clone size is stated as once, few or many, or as a class when expanded; others skip it.

abundance | v_gene | CDR3aa
many | TRBV19 | CASSIGQGALGYTF
many | TRBV4-2 | CASSQDPSGGQETQYF
. | TRBV5-1 | CASSLIPGQAVYGYTF
many | TRBV6-2/TRBV6-3 | CASSTDGPYEQYF
few | TRBV11-1 | CASSNTPGQGGENEAFF
many | TRBV6-5 | CASSYSGLVIGELFF
many | TRBV6-2/TRBV6-3 | CASSLLNTEAFF
. | TRBV5-6 | CASSLDVGEQYF
. | TRBV3-1 | CASSRGGEDTIYF
many | TRBV12-5 | CASAGVSSNQPQHF
many | TRBV6-2/TRBV6-3 | CASSPDRGEYEQYF
many | TRBV6-5 | CASSNGQGQGYTF
many | TRBV5-1 | CASTDQQSYEQYF
many | TRBV11-1 | CASSLRTGTTLTNVGELFF
many | TRBV20-1 | CSARGGMGDEAFF
. | TRBV19 | CASSIDLTGAEAFF
many | TRBV6-1 | CASRILSSYEQYF
. | TRBV6-1 | CATGARGYEKLFF
. | TRBV6-1 | CAANSYTEAFF
many | TRBV6-5 | CASSYSPTGAQPQHF
. | TRBV6-1 | CASRELRPYNYGYTF
many | TRBV12-3/TRBV12-4 | CASNRWGGSNQPQHF
many | TRBV20-1 | CSARGRAGGNQPQHF
few | TRBV7-9 | CASSLRGPANGYTF